The 32 T cell receptor beta chains below were found in one sample sequenced in a study of T cell responses to AZD1222 COVID-19 vaccine. Only in-frame clones appear in the TCRdb table, and some are missing; sequencing was by immunoSEQ multiplex PCR. The sample yields about 150,000 clones, about 90% seen once. The material was peripheral blood, obtained 28 days after the second AZD1222 dose. The receptors were sampled from an adult who received the AZD1222 COVID-19 vaccine.

The DNA for the CDR3 is TGTGCCAGCAGCTTGTTGGTGGGGAGGGGTCAAGAGACCCAGTACTTC. Its translation: CASSLLVGRGQETQYF. The gene calls are TRBV5-6 and TRBJ2-5; 7 bases agree with TRBD2. The trim removed 1 base at V and 2 bases at J, leaving 8 bases unmatched. Per the germline V gene, CDR1 is SGHDT and CDR2 is YYEEEE. CDR3 length: 16 residues.

With respect to this clone: Distinct nucleotide sequences in the sample also encode this CDR3. Written as DNA, the CDR3 is TGCGCCAGCAGCTCTCCTGGGGTGAACACTGAAGCTTTCTTT. Amino acid sequence: CASSSPGVNTEAFF. The rearrangement uses TRBV5-1 and TRBJ1-1; D not resolved. There are 14 residues in the CDR3. In germline, CDR1 is SGHRS, CDR2 YFSETQ. V lost 3 bases to trimming and J lost 0 bases, with 9 bases between them.

The V and J genes are TRBV28 and TRBJ1-2; no firm D call. This CDR3 is 13 amino acids long. V was clipped by 8 bases and J by 0 bases, with 10 bases between them. The germline CDR1 and CDR2 sequences are MDHEN and SYDVKM. CDR3 sequence: CASQNSANYGYTF. The CDR3, as DNA: TGTGCCAGCCAAAACTCGGCTAACTATGGCTACACCTTC.

CDR3 DNA sequence: TGTGCCAGCAGCTTGACCTCCGGGGGATGGGGCAATCAGCCCCAGCATTTT. Its protein is CASSLTSGGWGNQPQHF. The rearrangement uses TRBV5-6 and TRBJ1-5, with D perhaps matching TRBD1 (5 bases). Trimming took 1 base from V and 2 from J, leaving 16 bases between them. The CDR3 loop spans 17 amino acids. From germline, CDR1 is SGHDT and CDR2 YYEEEE.

V and J are TRBV7-2 and TRBJ1-2, with unresolved D. The CDR3 spans 13 residues. Trimming removed 4 bases at V and 0 bases at J, with 6 bases between. CDR1 is SGHTA and CDR2 is FQGNSA in the germline V gene. CDR3 nucleotide sequence: TGTGCCAGCAGCTCGTCCACTAACTATGGCTACACCTTC. Protein sequence: CASSSSTNYGYTF.

V is TRBV9 and J is TRBJ2-5; 8 bases agree with TRBD2. Trimming removed 0 bases from V and 4 bases from J; junction bases left unmatched: 5. CDR1 is SGDLS and CDR2 is YYNGEE in the germline V gene. The CDR3 length is 15 residues. The CDR3 reads CASSVGVSGIETQYF. The DNA for the CDR3 is TGTGCCAGCAGCGTAGGGGTTAGCGGGATAGAGACCCAGTACTTC.

The CDR3 here is CASSSFPQTYNEQFF. For the CDR3, the DNA is TGTGCCAGCAGCTCCTTCCCCCAGACCTACAATGAGCAGTTCTTC. This sequence joins TRBV11-2 and TRBJ2-1, with D unclear. The V and J ends lost 4 bases and 2 bases respectively, with 12 bases between them. Germline V gene data show CDR1 as SGHAT and CDR2 as FQNNGV. The CDR3 has 15 residues.

This chain links TRBV10-3 with TRBJ2-2; TRBD2 is a possible D gene (6 bases). Germline loops: CDR1 ENHRY, CDR2 SYGVKD. Trimming shortened V by 9 bases and J by 3 bases, and 8 bases separated the two germline ends. The CDR3 length is 12 residues. CDR3 region: CAIGGDTGELFF. In DNA form, the CDR3 reads TGTGCCATTGGCGGGGACACCGGGGAGCTGTTTTTT.

This clone was recorded once. Here the CDR3 DNA reads TGTGCCAGCAGTTTTGGGGGCTCCTATAATTCACCCCTCCACTTT. As protein: CASSFGGSYNSPLHF. V gene TRBV27 combines with J gene TRBJ1-6, with D perhaps TRBD1 (5 bases). Germline V gene sequence: CDR1 MNHEY, CDR2 SMNVEV (reference sequence). V was cut by 3 bases and J by 0 bases, with 6 bases left in between. The CDR3 length is 15 residues.

V gene TRBV7-7 combines with J gene TRBJ2-5; D perhaps matches TRBD2 (7 bases). The CDR3 contains 15 residues. The V gene's germline CDR1 is SSHAT and CDR2 FNYEAQ (reference sequence). V gave up 1 base and J gave up 1 base, with 10 bases separating them. The CDR3 DNA sequence: TGTGCCAGCAGCTTAGGGCGGGGGCTCCAAGAGACCCAGTACTTC. This encodes CASSLGRGLQETQYF.

The V and J genes are TRBV5-1 and TRBJ1-4, with D maybe TRBD1 (5 bases). V lost 0 bases and J lost 3, with 9 bases in between. This CDR3 contains 15 residues. Looked up from germline, CDR1 is SGHRS and CDR2 is YFSETQ. The CDR3 loop is CASSLASGSNEKLFF. The DNA of the CDR3 is TGCGCCAGCAGCTTGGCATCAGGGTCTAATGAAAAACTGTTTTTT.

V is TRBV7-8 and J is TRBJ1-5; 8 nucleotides agree with TRBD1. The J segment lost 7 bases and the V segment lost 2 bases, leaving 4 bases of the junction unmatched. The CDR3 sequence is 14 residues long. Germline CDR1 SGHVS, CDR2 FQNEAQ. The CDR3 coding sequence is TGTGCCAGCAGCTTACGGACAGGGCACCAGCCCCAGCATTTT. Translated, it gives CASSLRTGHQPQHF.

This sequence joins TRBV7-2 and TRBJ2-7; TRBD1 aligns across 7 bases. The CDR3 loop spans 15 amino acids. After removal of 8 bases from V and 0 bases from J, the junction contained 10 bases not matched to a gene. From germline, CDR1 is SGHTA and CDR2 FQGNSA. CDR3 in amino acids: CASAFRPGGSYEQYF. As DNA, the CDR3 is TGTGCCAGCGCGTTCCGGCCAGGGGGCTCCTACGAGCAGTACTTC.

J is TRBJ1-2 and V is TRBV6-2 or TRBV6-3; D gene unclear. This CDR3 has 13 amino acids. Germline V lookup: CDR1 MNHEY, CDR2 SVGEGT. The ends were cut back, 2 bases at V and 4 bases at J, with 8 bases in the middle. The CDR3 here is CASSYAGRYGYTF. The CDR3 region has the DNA TGTGCCAGCAGTTACGCGGGTCGCTATGGCTACACCTTC.

Points on this clone: One end of the junction varies from germline; a read error may be responsible. The chain links TRBV11-2 to TRBJ2-7; 9 nucleotides match TRBD1. The V gene's germline CDR1 is SGHAT and CDR2 FQNNGV. The CDR3 consists of 13 residues. This chain's CDR3 is CASSLVTQQGANF. The CDR3 nucleotides are TGTGCCAGCAGCTTAGTGACTCAACAGGGGGCCAACTTC.

The rearrangement joins TRBV7-8 to TRBJ2-7; 8 nucleotides line up with TRBD1. The J segment lost 4 bases and the V segment lost 5 bases, leaving 16 bases of the junction unmatched. The CDR3 spans 17 residues. CDR1 is SGHVS, CDR2 FQNEAQ, per germline. DNA for the CDR3: TGTGCCAGCAGCCTCCGCCGGGACAGGCGTCGGCTTTACGAGCAGTACTTC. Its protein is CASSLRRDRRRLYEQYF.

This clone was found once. The chain joins TRBV19 to TRBJ2-2; 15 nucleotides align to TRBD2. The CDR3 is 18 amino acids. CDR1 is LNHDA and CDR2 is SQIVND in the germline V gene (reference sequence). The V and J ends lost 3 bases and 6 bases, in that order; junction bases with no gene match: 8. The CDR3 sequence: CASSIALGLAGGPGELFF. CDR3 DNA sequence: TGTGCCAGTAGTATCGCACTGGGACTAGCGGGGGGCCCCGGGGAGCTGTTTTTT. The full variable domain, with the rest looked up from reference TRBV19 and TRBJ2-2, is DGGITQSPKYLFRKEGQNVTLSCEQNLNHDAMYWYRQDPGQGLRLIYYSQIVNDFQKGDIAEGYSVSREKKESFPLTVTSAQKNPTAFYLCASSIALGLAGGPGELFFGEGSRLTVL.

This chain links TRBV15 with TRBJ2-1; D is possibly TRBD2 (6 bases). CDR3 size: 13 residues. Trimming took off 3 bases at V and 7 bases at J, with 10 bases between the two ends. CDR1 is LNHNV, CDR2 YYDKDF, per germline (reference sequence). CDR3 protein: CATSREGKNEQFF. CDR3 DNA: TGTGCCACCAGCAGGGAGGGGAAGAATGAGCAGTTCTTC.

The chain couples TRBV3-1 (or the pseudogene TRBV3-2) to TRBJ1-2; D call uncertain. Germline V gene sequence: CDR1 LGHDT, CDR2 YNNKEL (reference sequence). V dropped 3 bases and J dropped 8 bases, with 19 bases sitting between them. CDR3 length: 15 residues. The CDR3, as DNA: TGTGCCAGCAGCCAGGAGCGTTCGGGCCCCAGGGGCTACACCTTC. It translates to CASSQERSGPRGYTF.

The chain links TRBV9 to TRBJ2-1; D call uncertain. The V gene lost 2 bases and the J gene lost 8 bases, with 14 bases spanning the gap. The length of the CDR3 is 14 residues. Germline V gene lookup returns CDR1 SGDLS and CDR2 YYNGEE. For the CDR3, the DNA is TGTGCCAGCAGCGTCCCTCTCGTAGGCCATGAGCAGTTCTTC. This gives the protein CASSVPLVGHEQFF.

CDR3 DNA sequence: TGCGCCAGCAGCTTTTTAGCCGGGAGCTTCAATGAGCAGTTCTTC. Amino acids: CASSFLAGSFNEQFF. The chain uses TRBV5-1 and TRBJ2-1; D might be TRBD2 (6 bases). Germline V gene lookup returns CDR1 SGHRS and CDR2 YFSETQ. The V and J ends lost 2 bases and 6 bases respectively, with 15 bases between them. The CDR3 consists of 15 residues.

The gene calls are TRBV19 and TRBJ1-2; 10 nucleotides match TRBD1. Germline V gives CDR1 LNHDA, CDR2 SQIVND (reference sequence). The CDR3 runs to 16 residues. The J segment lost 4 bases and the V segment lost 5 bases, leaving 10 bases of the junction unmatched. CDR3 bases: TGTGCCAGTAGTCCCGGGACAGGGGCGCAACCCTATGGCTACACCTTC. Encoded protein: CASSPGTGAQPYGYTF.

The genes are TRBV11-2 and TRBJ2-1; D gene uncertain. V lost 3 bases to trimming and J lost 4 bases, with 10 bases between them. The CDR3 is 14 amino acids. CDR1 SGHAT and CDR2 FQNNGV come from the germline V gene. DNA for the CDR3: TGTGCCAGCAGCTTCTTTCGGACGTACAATGAGCAGTTCTTC. Amino acids: CASSFFRTYNEQFF.

This chain uses TRBV12-5 with TRBJ2-3; tentatively, D is TRBD1 (6 bases). This CDR3 region has 15 residues. V lost 5 bases to trimming and J lost 2 bases, with 14 bases between them. CDR1 is LGHNT, CDR2 FRNRAP, per germline. This CDR3 is CASGPGHYDTDTQYF. DNA for the CDR3: TGTGCTAGTGGTCCGGGACACTATGACACAGATACGCAGTATTTT.

The rearrangement links TRBV24-1 to TRBJ2-1, with TRBD2 matching 10 bases. Germline V gene data show CDR1 as KGHDR and CDR2 as SFDVKD. Losses at the gene ends were 4 bases for V and 5 bases for J; bases not matched to a gene: 4. The CDR3 loop spans 15 amino acids. This CDR3 is CATSDRLAGNNEQFF. The CDR3 coding sequence is TGTGCCACCAGTGACAGACTAGCGGGTAACAATGAGCAGTTCTTC.

A remark on this clone: At one end the junction does not follow the germline gene, possibly because of a read error. The genes are TRBV6-1 and TRBJ2-7; 11 bases are shared with TRBD2. This CDR3 comprises 15 residues. Germline CDR1 reads MNHNS; CDR2 reads SASEGT. The DNA of the CDR3 is TGTGCCAGCGGTGATGAACTAGCGGGGGCTTACGAGCAGTACTTC. Protein: CASGDELAGAYEQYF.

V and J are TRBV5-6 and TRBJ2-7, with D maybe TRBD1 (6 bases). This CDR3 region has 12 residues. CDR1 is SGHDT and CDR2 is YYEEEE in the germline V gene. Trimming took off 8 bases at V and 0 bases at J, with 9 bases between the two ends. The CDR3 DNA sequence: TGTGCCAGTGGACAGAACTCCTACGAGCAGTACTTC. Its translation: CASGQNSYEQYF.

The chain uses TRBV3-1 (or the pseudogene TRBV3-2) and TRBJ1-3; no definite D call. The CDR3 has 15 residues. The V end lost 8 bases, the J end lost 0 bases, and 14 bases lay between the germline ends. Germline-derived CDR1 and CDR2 are LGHDT and YNNKEL (reference sequence). CDR3 bases: TGTGCCAGCTCGATAGGGCCCCCCTCTGGAAACACCATATATTTT. This gives the protein CASSIGPPSGNTIYF.

The V call is TRBV24-1, the J call TRBJ2-2, with unresolved D. Looked up from germline, CDR1 is KGHDR and CDR2 is SFDVKD. The CDR3 spans 12 residues. The V and J ends lost 1 base and 8 bases respectively, with 4 bases between them. CDR3 amino acids: CATSDFRGELFF. CDR3 coding DNA: TGTGCCACCAGTGATTTCCGAGGGGAGCTGTTTTTT.

This clone was counted a single time. The V and J genes are TRBV30 and TRBJ1-6, with D tentatively TRBD1 (6 bases). Trimming took 2 bases from V and 7 from J, leaving 15 bases between them. The CDR3 has 15 amino acids. Germline lookup yields CDR1 GTSNPN and CDR2 SVGIG (reference sequence). The DNA of the CDR3 is TGTGCCTGGAGTCAGTTGGGGGCCGCGAATTCACCCCTCCACTTT. Translated: CAWSQLGAANSPLHF.

V gene TRBV12-3 or TRBV12-4 combines with J gene TRBJ1-2, with D tentatively TRBD1 (5 bases). The germline V and J ends were trimmed by 3 bases and 3 bases, with 8 bases remaining between them. The CDR3 consists of 13 residues. The CDR3 coding sequence is TGTGCCAGCAGTTTGGGGGGTTACTATGGCTACACCTTC. It encodes CASSLGGYYGYTF.

This chain joins TRBV27 and TRBJ1-1; the match to TRBD1 covers 9 bases. CDR1 is MNHEY, CDR2 SMNVEV, per germline (reference sequence). The CDR3 totals 16 residues. V shed 6 bases, J shed 3 bases, and the junction held 11 bases outside the gene matches. CDR3 DNA sequence: TGTGCCAGCAGCACAACAGGGGGCAGGAGTTACACTGAAGCTTTCTTT. This gives the protein CASSTTGGRSYTEAFF.